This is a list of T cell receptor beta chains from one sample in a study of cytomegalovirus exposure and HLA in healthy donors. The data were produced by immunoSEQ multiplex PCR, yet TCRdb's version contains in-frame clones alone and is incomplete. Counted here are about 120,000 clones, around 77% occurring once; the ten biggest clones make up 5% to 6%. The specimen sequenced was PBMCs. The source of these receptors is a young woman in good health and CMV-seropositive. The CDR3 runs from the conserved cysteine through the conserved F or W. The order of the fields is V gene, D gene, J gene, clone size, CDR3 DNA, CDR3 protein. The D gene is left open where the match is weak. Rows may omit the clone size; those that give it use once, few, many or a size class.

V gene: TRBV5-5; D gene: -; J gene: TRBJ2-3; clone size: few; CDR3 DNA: TGTGCCAGCAGCTTAACTCCAACTATCAGCGCAGATACGCAGTATTTT; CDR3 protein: CASSLTPTISADTQYF
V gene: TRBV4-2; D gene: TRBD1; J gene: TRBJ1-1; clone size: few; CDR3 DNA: TGTGCCAGCAGCCAAGGAGGGGGCAGGGACACTGAAGCTTTCTTT; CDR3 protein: CASSQGGGRDTEAFF
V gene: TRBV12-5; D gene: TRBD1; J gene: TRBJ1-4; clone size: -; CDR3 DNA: TGTGCTAGTGGTTTGGCACCGGGGGACAGGGTGACTGGGAATGAAAAACTGTTTTTT; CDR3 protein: CASGLAPGDRVTGNEKLFF
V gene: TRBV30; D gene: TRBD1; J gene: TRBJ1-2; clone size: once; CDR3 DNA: TGTGCCTGGAATAGACAGGGGTTCGGTTATGGCTACACCTTC; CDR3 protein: CAWNRQGFGYGYTF
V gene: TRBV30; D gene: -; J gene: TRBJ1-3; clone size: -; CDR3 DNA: TGTGCCTGCCCGCACAGGTTCTCTGGAAACACCATATATTTT; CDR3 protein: CACPHRFSGNTIYF
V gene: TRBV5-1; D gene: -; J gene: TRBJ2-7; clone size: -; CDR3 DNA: TGCGCCAGCAGGCCGACAGCCACGACCTACGAGCAGTACTTC; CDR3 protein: CASRPTATTYEQYF
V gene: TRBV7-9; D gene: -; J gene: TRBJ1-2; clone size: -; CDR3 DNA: TGTGCCAGCAGCTTAAATTCAGGGGATGGCTACACCTTC; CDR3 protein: CASSLNSGDGYTF
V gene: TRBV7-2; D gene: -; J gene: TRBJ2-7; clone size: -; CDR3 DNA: TGTGCCAGCAGCTTAGCCAGTTACTCCTACGAGCAGTACTTC; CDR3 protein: CASSLASYSYEQYF
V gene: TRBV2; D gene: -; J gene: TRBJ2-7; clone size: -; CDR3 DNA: TGTGCCAGCAGTGCCGATACAGGGTACGAGCAGTACTTC; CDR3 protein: CASSADTGYEQYF
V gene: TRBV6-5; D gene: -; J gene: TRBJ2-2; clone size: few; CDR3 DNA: TGTGCCAGCAGGTCCATGGGGGAGCTGTTTTTT; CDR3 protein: CASRSMGELFF
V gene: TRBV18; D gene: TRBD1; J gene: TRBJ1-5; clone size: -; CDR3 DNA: TGTGCCAGCTCACTCTCAGGGACAGGGGGCAATCAGCCCCAGCATTTT; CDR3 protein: CASSLSGTGGNQPQHF
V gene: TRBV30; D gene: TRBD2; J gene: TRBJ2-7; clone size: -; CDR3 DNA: TGTGCCTGGAGTGGAACTATATCTAGCGGGGTCTCCTACGAGCAGTACTTC; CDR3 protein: CAWSGTISSGVSYEQYF
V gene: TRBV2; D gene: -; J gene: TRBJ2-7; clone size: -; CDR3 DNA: TGTGCCAGCAGTGAAGCGCGTCGCGGGATGAAATACGAGCAGTACTTC; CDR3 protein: CASSEARRGMKYEQYF
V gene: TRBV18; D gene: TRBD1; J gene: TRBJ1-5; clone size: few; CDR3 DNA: TGTGCCAGCTCACTGAGGGGGCTGGGGGATCAGCCCCAGCATTTT; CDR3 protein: CASSLRGLGDQPQHF
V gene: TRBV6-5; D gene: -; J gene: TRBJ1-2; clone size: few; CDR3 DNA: TGTGCCAGCCTTCGAGACAGAGCCAGCGGCTACACCTTC; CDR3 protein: CASLRDRASGYTF
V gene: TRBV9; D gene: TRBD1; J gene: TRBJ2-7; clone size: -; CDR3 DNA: TGTGCCAGCAGCGTACTCGGGGACAGGGACTACGAGCAGTACTTC; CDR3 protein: CASSVLGDRDYEQYF
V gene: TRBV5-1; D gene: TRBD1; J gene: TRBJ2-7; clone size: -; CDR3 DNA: TGCGCCAGCAGCTTCGCGACAGGGACCTACGAGCAGTACTTC; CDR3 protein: CASSFATGTYEQYF
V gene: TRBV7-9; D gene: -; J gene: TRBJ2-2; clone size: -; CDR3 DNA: TGTGCCAGCAGCCTGGACTCGAACACCGGGGAGCTGTTTTTT; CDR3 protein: CASSLDSNTGELFF
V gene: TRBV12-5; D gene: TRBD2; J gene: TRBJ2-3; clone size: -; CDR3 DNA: TGTGCTAGTGGTATCGGACTAGCGGGGACTAGCACAGATACGCAGTATTTT; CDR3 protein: CASGIGLAGTSTDTQYF
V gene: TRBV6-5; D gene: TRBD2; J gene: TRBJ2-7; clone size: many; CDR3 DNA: TGTGCCAGCAGTTACTCTAGCGGGAGCTCCTACGAGCAGTACTTC; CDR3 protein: CASSYSSGSSYEQYF
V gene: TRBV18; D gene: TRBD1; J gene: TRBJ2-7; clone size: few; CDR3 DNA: TGTGCCAGCTCACGGACAGGTCTGGACGAGCAGTACTTC; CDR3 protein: CASSRTGLDEQYF
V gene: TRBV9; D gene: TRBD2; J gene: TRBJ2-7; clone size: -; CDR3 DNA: TGTGCCAGCAGCGAGGGGACTAGCAGGGGGTACGAGCAGTACTTC; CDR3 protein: CASSEGTSRGYEQYF
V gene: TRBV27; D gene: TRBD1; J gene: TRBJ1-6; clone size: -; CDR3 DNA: TGTGCCAGCAGTTTATACAGGGGGCAGGATTCACCCCTCCACTTT; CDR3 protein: CASSLYRGQDSPLHF
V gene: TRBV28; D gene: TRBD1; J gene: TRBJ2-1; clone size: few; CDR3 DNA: TGTGCCAGCACCTCCCCGGGACAGGGTTCCTACAATGAGCAGTTCTTC; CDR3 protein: CASTSPGQGSYNEQFF
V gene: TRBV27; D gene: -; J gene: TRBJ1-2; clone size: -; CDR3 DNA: TGTGCCAGCAGCCGATTGGGGGGTAATGGCTATGGCTACACCTTC; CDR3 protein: CASSRLGGNGYGYTF
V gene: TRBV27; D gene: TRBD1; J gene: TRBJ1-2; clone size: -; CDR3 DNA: TGTGCCACACTGATGGTTGAAGGGGGCGGTGGCTACACCTTC; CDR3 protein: CATLMVEGGGGYTF
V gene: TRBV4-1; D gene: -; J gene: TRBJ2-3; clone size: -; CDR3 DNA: TGCGCCAGCAGGGCGGGGGCGGGAGATACGCAGTATTTT; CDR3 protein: CASRAGAGDTQYF
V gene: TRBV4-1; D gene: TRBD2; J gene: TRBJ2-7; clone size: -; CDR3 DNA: TGCGCCAGCAGCCAAGAACATGTAGGGAGGGCCCAACGATCCTACGAGCAGTACTTC; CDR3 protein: CASSQEHVGRAQRSYEQYF
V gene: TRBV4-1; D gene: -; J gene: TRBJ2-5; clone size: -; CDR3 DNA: TGCGCCAGCAGCCCGGGAATCTTGGGCCAAGAGACCCAGTACTTC; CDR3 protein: CASSPGILGQETQYF
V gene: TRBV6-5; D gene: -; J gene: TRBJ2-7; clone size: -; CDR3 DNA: TGTGCCAGCAGATTTAGGGGGGGGGCCGACGAGCAGTACTTC; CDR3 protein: CASRFRGGADEQYF
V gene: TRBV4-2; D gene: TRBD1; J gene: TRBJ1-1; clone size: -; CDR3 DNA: TGTGCCAGCAGCCAAACTGGACAGGGCTCGTGGACTGAAGCTTTCTTT; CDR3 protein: CASSQTGQGSWTEAFF